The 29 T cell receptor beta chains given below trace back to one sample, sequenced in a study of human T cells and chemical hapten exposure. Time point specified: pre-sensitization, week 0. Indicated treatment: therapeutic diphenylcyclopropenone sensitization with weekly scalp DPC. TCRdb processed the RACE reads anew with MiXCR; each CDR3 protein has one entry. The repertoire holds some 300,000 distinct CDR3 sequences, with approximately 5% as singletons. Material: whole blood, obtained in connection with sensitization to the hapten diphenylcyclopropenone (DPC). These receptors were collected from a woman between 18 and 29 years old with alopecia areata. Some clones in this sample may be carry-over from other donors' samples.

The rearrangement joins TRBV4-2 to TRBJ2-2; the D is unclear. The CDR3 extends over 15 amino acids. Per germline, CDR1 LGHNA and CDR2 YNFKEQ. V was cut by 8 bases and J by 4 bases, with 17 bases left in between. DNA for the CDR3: TGTGCCAGCGGTTTTGGCGTAGCAGCCACCGGGGAGCTGTTTTTT. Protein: CASGFGVAATGELFF.

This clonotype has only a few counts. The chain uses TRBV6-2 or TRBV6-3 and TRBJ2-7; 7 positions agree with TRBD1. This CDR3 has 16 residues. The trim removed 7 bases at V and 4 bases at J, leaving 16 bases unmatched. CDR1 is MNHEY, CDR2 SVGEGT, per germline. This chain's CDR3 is CASKTPRDSPGYEQYF. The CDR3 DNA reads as TGTGCCAGCAAAACCCCTCGGGACAGCCCAGGTTACGAGCAGTACTTC.

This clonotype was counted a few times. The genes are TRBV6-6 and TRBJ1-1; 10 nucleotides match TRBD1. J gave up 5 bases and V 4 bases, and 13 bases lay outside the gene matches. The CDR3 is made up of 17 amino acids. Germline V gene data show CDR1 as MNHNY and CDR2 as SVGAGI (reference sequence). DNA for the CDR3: TGTGCCAGCAGTTGGGGTATGACAGGGGGCCGAGGGACTGAAGCTTTCTTT. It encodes CASSWGMTGGRGTEAFF.

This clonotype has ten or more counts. The CDR3 sequence is CASSQVLFRDTEAFF. The CDR3 bases are TGCGCCAGCAGCCAAGTCCTCTTTAGGGACACTGAAGCTTTCTTT. This chain uses TRBV4-3 with TRBJ1-1, with unresolved D. V was pared by 1 base and J by 3 bases, with 12 bases between. The CDR3 runs to 15 residues. Germline CDR1 reads LGHNA; CDR2 reads YSLEER.

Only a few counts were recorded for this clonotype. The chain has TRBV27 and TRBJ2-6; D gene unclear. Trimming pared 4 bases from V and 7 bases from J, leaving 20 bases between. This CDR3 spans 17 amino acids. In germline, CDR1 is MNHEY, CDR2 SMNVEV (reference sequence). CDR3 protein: CASSSLSLGFGANVLTF. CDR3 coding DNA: TGTGCCAGCAGTTCTCTGAGCCTAGGGTTTGGAGCCAACGTCCTGACTTTC.

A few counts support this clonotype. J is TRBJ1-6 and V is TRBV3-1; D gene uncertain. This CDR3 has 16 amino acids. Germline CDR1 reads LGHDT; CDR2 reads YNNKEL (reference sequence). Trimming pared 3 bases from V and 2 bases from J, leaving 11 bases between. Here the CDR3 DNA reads TGTGCCAGCAGCCATGCTCAGGCCACCTATAATTCACCCCTCCACTTT. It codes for CASSHAQATYNSPLHF.

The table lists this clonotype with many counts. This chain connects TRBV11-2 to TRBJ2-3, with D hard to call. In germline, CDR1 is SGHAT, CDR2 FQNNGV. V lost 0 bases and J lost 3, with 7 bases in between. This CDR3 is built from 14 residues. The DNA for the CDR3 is TGTGCCAGCAGCTTAGATATGAGTACAGATACGCAGTATTTT. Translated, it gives CASSLDMSTDTQYF.

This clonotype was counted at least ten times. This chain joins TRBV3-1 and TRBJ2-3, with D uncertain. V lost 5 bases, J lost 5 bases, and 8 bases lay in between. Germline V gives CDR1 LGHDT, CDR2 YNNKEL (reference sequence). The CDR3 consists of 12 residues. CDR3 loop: CASSSPGDTQYF. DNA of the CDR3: TGTGCCAGCAGCTCCCCGGGAGATACGCAGTATTTT.

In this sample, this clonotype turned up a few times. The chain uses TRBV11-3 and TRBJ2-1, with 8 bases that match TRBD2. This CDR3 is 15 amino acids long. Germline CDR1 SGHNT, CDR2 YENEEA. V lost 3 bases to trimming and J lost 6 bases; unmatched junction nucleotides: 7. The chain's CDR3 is CASSLAIAGFNEQFF. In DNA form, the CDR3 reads TGTGCCAGCAGCTTGGCCATAGCGGGGTTCAATGAGCAGTTCTTC.

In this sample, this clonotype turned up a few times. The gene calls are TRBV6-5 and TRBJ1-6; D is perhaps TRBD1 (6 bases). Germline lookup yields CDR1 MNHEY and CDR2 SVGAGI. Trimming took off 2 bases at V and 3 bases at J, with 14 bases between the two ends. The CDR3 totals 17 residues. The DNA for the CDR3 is TGTGCCAGCAGTTACAGCAGGGGTCCCAACTATAATTCACCCCTCCACTTT. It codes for CASSYSRGPNYNSPLHF.

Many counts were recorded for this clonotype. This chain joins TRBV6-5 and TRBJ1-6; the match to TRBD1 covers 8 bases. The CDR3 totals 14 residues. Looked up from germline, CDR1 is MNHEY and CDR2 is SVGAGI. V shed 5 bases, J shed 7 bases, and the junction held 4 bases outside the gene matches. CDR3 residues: CASSRQGLNSPLHF. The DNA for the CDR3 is TGTGCCAGCAGTCGACAGGGGCTGAATTCACCCCTCCACTTT.

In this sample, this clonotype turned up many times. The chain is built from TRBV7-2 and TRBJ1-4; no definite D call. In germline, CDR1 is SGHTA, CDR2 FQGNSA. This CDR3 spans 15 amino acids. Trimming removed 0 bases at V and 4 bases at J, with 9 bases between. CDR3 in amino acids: CASSLAPGNNEKLFF. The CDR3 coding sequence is TGTGCCAGCAGCTTAGCGCCTGGGAATAATGAAAAACTGTTTTTT.

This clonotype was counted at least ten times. The CDR3 nucleotides are TGTGCCAGCAGTCTTCAGGGGCCCCAGGGCAATCAGCCCCAGCATTTT. Translating it yields CASSLQGPQGNQPQHF. The V gene is TRBV27, the J gene TRBJ1-5; TRBD1 might be the D (6 bases). Per the germline V gene, CDR1 is MNHEY and CDR2 is SMNVEV (reference sequence). Trimming stripped 5 bases from V and 2 bases from J, with 16 bases between. The CDR3 totals 16 residues.

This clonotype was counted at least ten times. The CDR3 loop reads CASSPGGLDTQYF. CDR3 sequence (DNA): TGTGCCAGCAGCCCGGGGGGCTTGGATACGCAGTATTTT. This rearrangement joins TRBV7-6 to TRBJ2-3, with D tentatively TRBD2 (7 bases). This CDR3 spans 13 amino acids. V was trimmed by 5 bases and J by 6 bases, leaving 12 bases between them. Germline V gene data show CDR1 as SGHVS and CDR2 as FNYEAQ. Variable domain in full (rest from reference TRBV7-6 and TRBJ2-3): GAGVSQSPRYKVTKRGQDVALRCDPISGHVSLYWYRQALGQGPEFLTYFNYEAQQDKSGLPNDRFSAERPEGSISTLTIQRTEQRDSAMYRCASSPGGLDTQYFGPGTRLTVL.

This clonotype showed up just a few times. The DNA for the CDR3 is TGCAGCGTTGAAGATCAATTAGGACAGGTGAACACTGAAGCTTTCTTT. This translates into CSVEDQLGQVNTEAFF. The chain has TRBV29-1 and TRBJ1-1; 7 bases agree with TRBD1. Trimming took 0 bases from V and 0 from J; bases not matched to a gene: 7. This CDR3 spans 16 amino acids. Germline loops: CDR1 SQVTM, CDR2 ANQGSEA.

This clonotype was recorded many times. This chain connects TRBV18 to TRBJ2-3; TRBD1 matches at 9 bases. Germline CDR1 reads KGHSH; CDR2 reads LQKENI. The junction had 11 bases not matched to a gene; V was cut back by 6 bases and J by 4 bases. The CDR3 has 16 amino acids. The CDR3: CASSPPGGQGSDTQYF. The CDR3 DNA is TGTGCCAGCTCTCCCCCGGGAGGACAGGGGTCAGATACGCAGTATTTT.

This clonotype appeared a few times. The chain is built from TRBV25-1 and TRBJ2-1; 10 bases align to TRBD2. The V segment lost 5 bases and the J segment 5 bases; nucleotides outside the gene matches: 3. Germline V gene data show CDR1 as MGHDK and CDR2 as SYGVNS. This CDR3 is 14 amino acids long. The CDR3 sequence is CASSTSGKNNEQFF. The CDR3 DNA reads TGTGCCAGCAGTACTAGCGGGAAGAACAATGAGCAGTTCTTC.

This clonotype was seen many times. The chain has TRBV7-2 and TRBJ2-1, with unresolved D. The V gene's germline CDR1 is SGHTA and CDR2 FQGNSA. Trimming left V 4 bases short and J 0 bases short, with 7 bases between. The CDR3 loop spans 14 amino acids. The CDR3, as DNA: TGTGCCAGCAGCTCTCTGAGCTCCTACAATGAGCAGTTCTTC. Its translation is CASSSLSSYNEQFF. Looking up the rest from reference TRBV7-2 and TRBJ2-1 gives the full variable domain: GAGVSQSPSNKVTEKGKDVELRCDPISGHTALYWYRQSLGQGLEFLIYFQGNSAPDKSGLPSDRFSAERTGGSVSTLTIQRTQQEDSAVYLCASSSLSSYNEQFFGPGTRLTVL.

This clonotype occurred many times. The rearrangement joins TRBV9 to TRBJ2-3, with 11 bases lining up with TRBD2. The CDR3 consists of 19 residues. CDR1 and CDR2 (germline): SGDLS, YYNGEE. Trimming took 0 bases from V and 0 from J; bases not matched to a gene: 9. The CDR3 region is CASSVGVAGGSRSTDTQYF. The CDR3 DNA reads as TGTGCCAGCAGCGTAGGAGTAGCGGGGGGGTCTCGGAGCACAGATACGCAGTATTTT.

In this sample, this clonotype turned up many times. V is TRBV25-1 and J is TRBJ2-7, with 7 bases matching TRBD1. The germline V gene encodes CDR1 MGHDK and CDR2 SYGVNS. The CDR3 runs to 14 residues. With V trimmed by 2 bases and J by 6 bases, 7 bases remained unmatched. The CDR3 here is CASSEKPGTVEQYF. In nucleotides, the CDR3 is TGTGCCAGCAGTGAAAAGCCCGGGACAGTCGAGCAGTACTTC.

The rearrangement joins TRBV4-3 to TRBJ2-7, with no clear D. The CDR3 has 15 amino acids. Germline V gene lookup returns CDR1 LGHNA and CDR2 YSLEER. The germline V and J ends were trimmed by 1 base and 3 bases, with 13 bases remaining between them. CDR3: CASSQGGEQFYEQYF. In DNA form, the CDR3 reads TGCGCCAGCAGCCAAGGAGGTGAACAGTTCTACGAGCAGTACTTC.

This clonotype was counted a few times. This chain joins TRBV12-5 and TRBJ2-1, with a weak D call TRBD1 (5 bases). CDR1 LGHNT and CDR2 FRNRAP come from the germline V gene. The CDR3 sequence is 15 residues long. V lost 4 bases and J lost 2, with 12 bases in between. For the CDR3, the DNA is TGTGCTAGTGGTTCCGGGTTGGGGCCCTACAATGAGCAGTTCTTC. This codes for CASGSGLGPYNEQFF.

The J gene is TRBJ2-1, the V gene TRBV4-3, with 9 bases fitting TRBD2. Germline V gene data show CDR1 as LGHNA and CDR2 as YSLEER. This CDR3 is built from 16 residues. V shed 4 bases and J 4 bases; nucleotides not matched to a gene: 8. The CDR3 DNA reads TGCGCCAGCAGCCCATCGGGAGCGGGGGGTTACAATGAGCAGTTCTTC. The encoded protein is CASSPSGAGGYNEQFF.

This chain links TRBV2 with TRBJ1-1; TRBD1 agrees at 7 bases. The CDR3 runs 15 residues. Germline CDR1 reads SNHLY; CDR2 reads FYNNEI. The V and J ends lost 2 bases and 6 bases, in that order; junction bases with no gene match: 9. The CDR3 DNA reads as TGTGCCAGCAGTGAATTCAGGGCAGGGGGGGCTGAAGCTTTCTTT. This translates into CASSEFRAGGAEAFF. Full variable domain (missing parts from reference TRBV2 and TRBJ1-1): EPEVTQTPSHQVTQMGQEVILRCVPISNHLYFYWYRQILGQKVEFLVSFYNNEISEKSEIFDDQFSVERPDGSNFTLKIRSTKLEDSAMYFCASSEFRAGGAEAFFGQGTRLTVV.

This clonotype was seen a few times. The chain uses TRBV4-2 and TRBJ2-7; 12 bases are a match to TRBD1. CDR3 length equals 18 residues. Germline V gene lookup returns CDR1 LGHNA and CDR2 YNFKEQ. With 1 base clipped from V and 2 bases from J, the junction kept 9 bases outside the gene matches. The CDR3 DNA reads TGTGCCAGCAGCCAAGGAAACGCAGGGACAGGGGGCGCCTACGAGCAGTACTTC. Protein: CASSQGNAGTGGAYEQYF.

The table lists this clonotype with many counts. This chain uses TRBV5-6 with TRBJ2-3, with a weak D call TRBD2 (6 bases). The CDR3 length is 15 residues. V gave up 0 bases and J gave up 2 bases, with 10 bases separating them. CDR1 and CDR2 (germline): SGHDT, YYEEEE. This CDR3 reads CASSLAGDPTDTQYF. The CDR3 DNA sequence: TGTGCCAGCAGCTTGGCGGGGGATCCCACAGATACGCAGTATTTT.

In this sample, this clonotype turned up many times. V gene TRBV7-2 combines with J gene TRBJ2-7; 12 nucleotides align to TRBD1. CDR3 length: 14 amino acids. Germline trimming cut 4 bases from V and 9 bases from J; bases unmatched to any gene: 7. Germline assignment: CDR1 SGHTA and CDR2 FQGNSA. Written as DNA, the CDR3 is TGTGCCAGCAGCTCCGGGACAGGGGGCTTTGGGCAGTACTTC. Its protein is CASSSGTGGFGQYF.

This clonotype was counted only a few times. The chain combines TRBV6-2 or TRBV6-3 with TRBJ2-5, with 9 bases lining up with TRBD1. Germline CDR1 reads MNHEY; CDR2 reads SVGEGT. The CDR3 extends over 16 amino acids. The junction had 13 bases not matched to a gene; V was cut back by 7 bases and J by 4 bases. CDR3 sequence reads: CASTQQMTGGLETQYF. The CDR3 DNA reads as TGTGCCAGCACCCAACAGATGACAGGGGGATTAGAGACCCAGTACTTC.

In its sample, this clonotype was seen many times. The CDR3: CASSPQLVLSSYNSPLHF. The CDR3, as DNA: TGTGCCAGCAGTCCCCAGCTGGTCTTAAGCTCCTATAATTCACCCCTCCACTTT. This chain joins TRBV6-1 and TRBJ1-6; D unresolved. This CDR3 spans 18 amino acids. Germline V gene data show CDR1 as MNHNS and CDR2 as SASEGT. Trimming pared 5 bases from V and 0 bases from J, leaving 17 bases between.